The 32 T cell receptor beta chains in this list originate from one sample, sequenced in a study of beta chain features in type 1 diabetes. The investigators reverse transcribed all of the isolated RNA, so they sequenced expressed TCRB transcripts. The table came from immunoSEQ multiplex PCR; TCRdb's copy has only in-frame clones and leaves some out. The top ten clones hold more than 0.095% of a sample with 600,000 or so clones, around 12% of them seen once. These TCRs are of unknown antigen specificity. Study results and limitations: Shorter TCRB CDR3s, moderately but significantly so, marked every one of the four CD4+ subsets in Type 1 diabetes patients.

The sample consisted of naive CD4+ T cells from blood. The receptors were sampled from a man younger than 40 with type 1 diabetes.

This clone was observed a handful of times. The rearrangement links TRBV9 to TRBJ1-3, with 7 positions matching TRBD1. Trimming cost V 3 bases and J 9 bases; bases outside gene matches: 15. The CDR3 totals 16 residues. The germline gives CDR1 SGDLS, CDR2 YYNGEE. The CDR3 nucleotides read TGTGCCAGCAGCGGCGGTGGACAGGCGTCGGCAGGCACCATATATTTT. Translated, it gives CASSGGGQASAGTIYF.

The chain couples TRBV18 to TRBJ2-1, with D uncertain. CDR3 length equals 13 residues. Trimming took 3 bases from V and 8 from J, leaving 11 bases between them. The germline gives CDR1 KGHSH, CDR2 LQKENI. The CDR3: CASSPEQLDEQFF. The CDR3 DNA follows: TGTGCCAGCTCACCTGAACAGCTCGATGAGCAGTTCTTC.

This clone was seen a few times. CDR3 sequence reads: CASSLSGYDQPQHF. CDR3 DNA sequence: TGTGCCAGCAGTTTATCAGGTTATGATCAGCCCCAGCATTTT. This chain joins TRBV27 and TRBJ1-5, with D unresolved. The V and J ends lost 0 bases and 5 bases respectively, with 8 bases between them. There are 14 residues in the CDR3. The germline gives CDR1 MNHEY, CDR2 SMNVEV (reference sequence).

This clone appeared a few times. The rearrangement uses TRBV7-6 and TRBJ1-1; D ambiguous. CDR1 and CDR2 (germline): SGHVS, FNYEAQ. Deletions cut 6 bases from V and 1 base from J, with 9 bases between. The CDR3 totals 13 residues. The CDR3 nucleotides read TGTGCCAGCAGTCGAGACACGAACACTGAAGCTTTCTTT. It encodes CASSRDTNTEAFF. The variable domain in full, with the rest retrieved from reference TRBV7-6 and TRBJ1-1, is GAGVSQSPRYKVTKRGQDVALRCDPISGHVSLYWYRQALGQGPEFLTYFNYEAQQDKSGLPNDRFSAERPEGSISTLTIQRTEQRDSAMYRCASSRDTNTEAFFGQGTRLTVV.

The chain combines TRBV28 with TRBJ2-1; 10 bases fit TRBD2. CDR3 length equals 13 residues. Germline CDR1 is MDHEN and CDR2 is SYDVKM. V trimming: 11 bases; J trimming: 6 bases; junction bases outside the gene matches: 7. The CDR3 here is CALKRGGFNEQFF. The CDR3 nucleotides are TGTGCCTTAAAGCGGGGGGGCTTCAATGAGCAGTTCTTC.

CDR3 sequence: CASSLDWKGVGQFF. The CDR3 coding sequence is TGTGCCAGCAGCTTAGATTGGAAGGGCGTGGGGCAGTTCTTC. The chain is built from TRBV11-2 and TRBJ2-1; D unclear. Germline V gene sequence: CDR1 SGHAT, CDR2 FQNNGV. Trimming took off 0 bases at V and 12 bases at J, with 15 bases between the two ends. The CDR3 runs to 14 residues.

This chain joins TRBV9 and TRBJ2-5; no definite D call. Looked up from germline, CDR1 is SGDLS and CDR2 is YYNGEE. CDR3 size: 15 residues. V dropped 1 base and J dropped 3 bases, with 13 bases sitting between them. The CDR3 sequence: CASSVSLRVEETQYF. As DNA, the CDR3 is TGTGCCAGCAGCGTATCACTCCGGGTAGAAGAGACCCAGTACTTC.

V and J are TRBV6-5 and TRBJ2-1; 12 bases are a match to TRBD2. Germline V gene sequence: CDR1 MNHEY, CDR2 SVGAGI. This CDR3 is 15 amino acids long. Trimming at V came to 6 bases and at J to 13 bases, leaving 13 bases not matched to a gene. In nucleotides, the CDR3 is TGTGCCAGCAGCCACGTCCCTAGCGGGGGGGCCGAACAGTTCTTC. Translated: CASSHVPSGGAEQFF.

This clone was seen only a few times. The CDR3 loop reads CASSLYGTFDGYTF. The CDR3 DNA reads TGTGCCAGCAGTTTGTACGGGACATTTGATGGCTACACCTTC. V usage is TRBV28 and J usage is TRBJ1-2; perhaps TRBD1 as D (6 bases). The germline gives CDR1 MDHEN, CDR2 SYDVKM. Trimming took 3 bases from V and 6 from J, leaving 14 bases between them. The CDR3 has 14 residues.

This clone was observed a few times. This chain connects TRBV9 to TRBJ2-4; D is unclear. CDR1 and CDR2 (germline): SGDLS, YYNGEE. This CDR3 is built from 13 residues. Trimming removed 3 bases from V and 0 bases from J, with 4 bases in between. Here the CDR3 reads CASSGGAKNIQYF. The CDR3 bases are TGTGCCAGCAGCGGGGGAGCCAAAAACATTCAGTACTTC.

This chain joins TRBV7-2 and TRBJ1-2, with a possible D match to TRBD1 (6 bases). V dropped 4 bases and J dropped 6 bases, with 21 bases sitting between them. This CDR3 is built from 16 residues. Germline CDR1 is SGHTA and CDR2 is FQGNSA. The CDR3 DNA reads TGTGCCAGCAGCTCACCGAGTTGGACAGACTCAGATGGCTACACCTTC. As protein: CASSSPSWTDSDGYTF.

This clone appeared a few times. This sequence joins TRBV19 and TRBJ2-7; the match to TRBD1 covers 8 bases. Trimming cost V 10 bases and J 2 bases; bases outside gene matches: 4. Germline lookup yields CDR1 LNHDA and CDR2 SQIVND (reference sequence). This CDR3 is built from 12 residues. The CDR3 here is CATSTGAYEQYF. CDR3 in DNA: TGTGCCACCTCGACAGGGGCCTACGAGCAGTACTTC.

As concerns this clone: Other DNA sequences in this sample translate to the same CDR3. V is TRBV20-1 and J is TRBJ2-1; D is unclear. CDR3 length: 10 amino acids. The ends were cut back, 3 bases at V and 3 bases at J, with 0 bases in the middle. CDR1 and CDR2 from the germline V gene are DFQATT and SNEGSKA (reference sequence). This chain's CDR3 is CSASYNEQFF. The CDR3 DNA follows: TGCAGTGCTAGCTACAATGAGCAGTTCTTC.

The chain recombines TRBV11-1 with TRBJ1-5; 8 bases agree with TRBD1. Unmatched junction bases numbered 4, after V lost 3 bases and J lost 6 bases. Germline V lookup: CDR1 SGHAT, CDR2 FQDESV (reference sequence). The length of the CDR3 is 14 residues. In DNA, the CDR3 is TGTGCCAGCAGCTTGGACAGGGTGGGTCAGCCCCAGCATTTT. Amino acids: CASSLDRVGQPQHF.

The table lists this clone with a few counts. The CDR3 nucleotides are TGTGCCAGTCGGGCGGCCCTACTAGGGGCCAACGTCCTGACTTTC. Translation: CASRAALLGANVLTF. The chain uses TRBV6-1 and TRBJ2-6; no definite D call. CDR1 and CDR2 from the germline V gene are MNHNS and SASEGT. With 9 bases removed from V and 4 bases from J, the gap between germline ends came to 16 bases. This CDR3 has 15 amino acids.

This clone was found a few times. J is TRBJ2-5 and V is TRBV10-3, with 7 bases matching TRBD1. After removal of 7 bases from V and 0 bases from J, the junction contained 8 bases not matched to a gene. The germline gives CDR1 ENHRY, CDR2 SYGVKD. The CDR3 extends over 15 amino acids. The DNA for the CDR3 is TGTGCCATCATCCCGGGACAGACCAACCAAGAGACCCAGTACTTC. It translates to CAIIPGQTNQETQYF.

This clone was detected a few times. This chain uses TRBV5-6 with TRBJ1-5, with D uncertain. Germline values: CDR1 SGHDT, CDR2 YYEEEE. V was cut by 2 bases and J by 2 bases, with 5 bases left in between. The CDR3 runs 13 residues. The CDR3, as DNA: TGTGCCAGCAGCTTATCTGGCAATCAGCCCCAGCATTTT. Its translation: CASSLSGNQPQHF.

The chain links TRBV10-3 to TRBJ2-1, with 12 bases matching TRBD2. V dropped 4 bases and J dropped 7; count of bases not matched to a gene: 5. The CDR3 has 15 amino acids. The germline CDR1 and CDR2 sequences are ENHRY and SYGVKD. CDR3 sequence: CAISASGGARNEQFF. The CDR3 nucleotides read TGTGCCATCAGTGCTAGCGGGGGGGCGCGGAATGAGCAGTTCTTC.

The rearrangement links TRBV6-1 to TRBJ1-2; D is ambiguous. Between the trimmed V and J ends, which lost 5 bases and 4 bases, there was a span of 17 bases. Germline CDR1 MNHNS, CDR2 SASEGT. The CDR3 is made up of 15 amino acids. The DNA of the CDR3 is TGTGCCAGCAGTCAATTACTTCTCTCCTTCTATGGCTACACCTTC. Translating gives CASSQLLLSFYGYTF.

This clone was counted a few times. The chain combines TRBV9 with TRBJ2-2; D may match TRBD1 or TRBD2 (5 bases each). Trimming cost V 4 bases and J 4 bases, with 8 bases left between them. CDR3 length: 13 residues. CDR1 SGDLS and CDR2 YYNGEE come from the germline V gene. The CDR3 DNA is TGTGCCAGCAGCCGGGGCGCCACCGGGGAGCTGTTTTTT. Translating gives CASSRGATGELFF.

This clone has more than one count but fewer than ten. The J gene is TRBJ1-6, the V gene TRBV5-4; TRBD1 might be the D (6 bases). The CDR3 extends over 16 amino acids. Trimming pared 2 bases from V and 7 bases from J, leaving 16 bases between. Germline V gene data show CDR1 as SGHNT and CDR2 as YYREEE (reference sequence). Here the CDR3 DNA reads TGTGCCAGCAGCTTACAGGGAGGGGCTCCGAATTCACCCCTCCACTTT. It is translated as CASSLQGGAPNSPLHF.

This chain links TRBV6-5 with TRBJ1-2; D uncertain. Trimming took 0 bases from V and 7 from J, leaving 12 bases between them. The CDR3 covers 14 residues. Germline values: CDR1 MNHEY, CDR2 SVGAGI. The CDR3 sequence: CASSYSGARFGYTF. CDR3 DNA sequence: TGTGCCAGCAGTTACTCGGGAGCAAGATTTGGCTACACCTTC.

The rearrangement links TRBV10-3 to TRBJ2-3; D is ambiguous. The CDR3 is 14 amino acids. Germline V CDR1 and CDR2: ENHRY, SYGVKD. V shed 0 bases and J shed 5 bases, with 9 bases lying between them. CDR3 sequence: CAISESILLDTQYF. CDR3 coding DNA: TGTGCCATCAGTGAGTCGATACTCCTAGATACGCAGTATTTT.

V usage is TRBV11-2 and J usage is TRBJ2-5; 10 bases fit TRBD2. Germline lookup yields CDR1 SGHAT and CDR2 FQNNGV. The CDR3 totals 17 residues. The trim removed 1 base at V and 4 bases at J, leaving 9 bases unmatched. The CDR3 loop reads CASSLVLAGASSETQYF. The CDR3 DNA sequence: TGTGCCAGCAGCTTAGTCCTAGCGGGGGCGTCTTCAGAGACCCAGTACTTC.

V is TRBV5-1 and J is TRBJ2-3, with D perhaps being TRBD1 or TRBD2 (6 bases each). The ends were cut back, 4 bases at V and 2 bases at J, with 17 bases in the middle. The germline V gene has CDR1 SGHRS and CDR2 YFSETQ. The CDR3 has 16 amino acids. CDR3 sequence: CASSGDPGAYTDTQYF. The CDR3 DNA sequence: TGCGCCAGCAGCGGAGACCCGGGGGCATACACAGATACGCAGTATTTT.

On this clone: At the DNA level, this CDR3 is encoded by other sequences in the same sample as well. This sequence joins TRBV6-5 and TRBJ2-5, with 8 bases fitting TRBD1. The length of the CDR3 is 13 residues. V shed 6 bases, J shed 4 bases, and the junction held 4 bases outside the gene matches. Germline lookup yields CDR1 MNHEY and CDR2 SVGAGI. In DNA form, the CDR3 reads TGTGCCAGCAGCGGACAGGGAAGAGAGACCCAGTACTTC. As protein: CASSGQGRETQYF.

The gene calls are TRBV6-5 and TRBJ2-7; 9 bases line up with TRBD1. Germline V gene data show CDR1 as MNHEY and CDR2 as SVGAGI. The CDR3 contains 15 residues. Trimming took 7 bases from V and 3 from J; bases not matched to a gene: 10. The CDR3 DNA reads as TGTGCCAGCATCGGGACAGGGAGGTCCGGCTACGAGCAGTACTTC. This translates into CASIGTGRSGYEQYF.

The chain recombines TRBV9 with TRBJ1-2; no clear D gene. This CDR3 has 14 residues. Trimming cost V 6 bases and J 8 bases, with 20 bases left between them. Per germline, CDR1 SGDLS and CDR2 YYNGEE. CDR3 sequence (DNA): TGTGCCAGCACCTCGGGTCTTGCACTGAACGGCTACACCTTC. Its protein is CASTSGLALNGYTF. The full variable domain, rest sourced from reference TRBV9 and TRBJ1-2, is DSGVTQTPKHLITATGQRVTLRCSPRSGDLSVYWYQQSLDQGLQFLIQYYNGEERAKGNILERFSAQQFPDLHSELNLSSLELGDSALYFCASTSGLALNGYTFGSGTRLTVV.

This clone was seen a few times. This rearrangement joins TRBV29-1 to TRBJ1-2; no clear D gene. V was pared by 4 bases and J by 4 bases, with 13 bases between. Germline V gene data show CDR1 as SQVTM and CDR2 as ANQGSEA. The CDR3 loop spans 13 amino acids. The DNA for the CDR3 is TGCAGCGTTGGTGAGACCAACTCCTATGGCTACACCTTC. Its translation: CSVGETNSYGYTF. The full variable domain, its missing parts supplied by reference TRBV29-1 and TRBJ1-2, is SAVISQKPSRDICQRGTSLTIQCQVDSQVTMMFWYRQQPGQSLTLIATANQGSEATYESGFVIDKFPISRPNLTFSTLTVSNMSPEDSSIYLCSVGETNSYGYTFGSGTRLTVV.

The chain recombines TRBV28 with TRBJ2-7, with 12 bases fitting TRBD2. Trimming at V came to 7 bases and at J to 5 bases, leaving 18 bases not matched to a gene. The CDR3 consists of 18 residues. Per germline, CDR1 MDHEN and CDR2 SYDVKM. CDR3 sequence reads: CASTQSGLAGGLENEQYF. The CDR3 DNA reads as TGTGCCAGCACCCAAAGTGGTCTAGCGGGGGGGCTGGAGAACGAGCAGTACTTC.

This chain connects TRBV18 to TRBJ2-7, with D possibly being TRBD1 (5 bases). The V gene's germline CDR1 is KGHSH and CDR2 LQKENI. This CDR3 is 14 amino acids long. V lost 3 bases and J 2 bases, leaving 11 bases between the germline ends. CDR3 coding DNA: TGTGCCAGCTCACCTCTGACAGAAACCTACGAGCAGTACTTC. This codes for CASSPLTETYEQYF.

The chain combines TRBV5-6 with TRBJ2-3; 10 nucleotides line up with TRBD2. This CDR3 contains 16 residues. V lost 1 base, J lost 2 bases, and 4 bases stayed unmatched. Germline V gives CDR1 SGHDT, CDR2 YYEEEE. CDR3 loop: CASSLTSGAYTDTQYF. CDR3 in DNA: TGTGCCAGCAGCTTGACTAGCGGGGCGTACACAGATACGCAGTATTTT.